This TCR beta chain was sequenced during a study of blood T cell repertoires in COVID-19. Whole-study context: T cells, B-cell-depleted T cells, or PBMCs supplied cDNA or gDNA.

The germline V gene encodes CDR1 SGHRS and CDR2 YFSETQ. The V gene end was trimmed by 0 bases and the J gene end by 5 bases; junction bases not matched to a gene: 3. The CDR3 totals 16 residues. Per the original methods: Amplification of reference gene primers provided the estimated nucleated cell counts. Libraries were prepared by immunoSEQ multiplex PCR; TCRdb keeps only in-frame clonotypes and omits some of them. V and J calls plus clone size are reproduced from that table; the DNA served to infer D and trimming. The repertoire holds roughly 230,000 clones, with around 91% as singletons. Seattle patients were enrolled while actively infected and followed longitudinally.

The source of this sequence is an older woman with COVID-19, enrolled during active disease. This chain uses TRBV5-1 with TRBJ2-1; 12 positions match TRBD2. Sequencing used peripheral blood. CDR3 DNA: TGCGCCAGCAGCTTGGGACTAGCGGGGGCACACAATGAGCAGTTCTTC. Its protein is CASSLGLAGAHNEQFF.